These 18 T cell receptor beta chains originate from one sample sequenced in a study of shared clonotypes between healthy human individuals. Naive CD8 cells, CD45RO-negative and positively selected for CCR7, excluded terminally differentiated effector memory CD45RA+ cells. The method was immunoSEQ multiplex PCR; TCRdb's version includes in-frame clones alone and lacks a portion of them. The table records about 580,000 clones, 95% to 98% of them present only once. The specimen was naive CD8+ T cells sorted from blood. The source of these receptors is a man aged 25-40 years in good health.

The J gene is TRBJ2-7, the V gene TRBV9; D may be TRBD1 (6 bases). Germline CDR1 reads SGDLS; CDR2 reads YYNGEE. The CDR3 covers 16 residues. The V gene lost 1 base and the J gene lost 2 bases, with 16 bases spanning the gap. CDR3 sequence reads: CASSVFEGDRAYEQYF. CDR3 bases: TGTGCCAGCAGCGTATTCGAGGGGGACCGAGCCTACGAGCAGTACTTC.

The chain combines TRBV29-1 with TRBJ2-7; 7 nucleotides align to TRBD2. Germline loops: CDR1 SQVTM, CDR2 ANQGSEA. V was pared by 6 bases and J by 0 bases, with 17 bases of the junction left unmatched. The CDR3 is 17 residues long. The DNA of the CDR3 is TGCAGCGTGGGAGGCGCTAGCGGACAAATTGACTCCTACGAGCAGTACTTC. It yields the protein CSVGGASGQIDSYEQYF.

V gene TRBV7-2 combines with J gene TRBJ1-1, with 10 bases lining up with TRBD1. The junction had 5 bases not matched to a gene; V was cut back by 4 bases and J by 9 bases. CDR1 is SGHTA and CDR2 is FQGNSA in the germline V gene. This CDR3 has 13 residues. The CDR3 reads CASSSGDRGKAFF. CDR3 sequence (DNA): TGTGCCAGCAGCTCCGGGGACAGGGGAAAAGCTTTCTTT.

V gene TRBV2 combines with J gene TRBJ2-1; D gene unclear. This CDR3 comprises 11 residues. The V end lost 8 bases, the J end lost 0 bases, and 2 bases lay between the germline ends. Germline values: CDR1 SNHLY, CDR2 FYNNEI. CDR3 nucleotides: TGTGCCAGCGGCTCCTACAATGAGCAGTTCTTC. Amino acids: CASGSYNEQFF.

CDR3 DNA: TGTGCCAGCAGTCCAAGCGCCGAGAGGTCAGGGGGTAGTTATGGCTACACCTTC. Protein sequence: CASSPSAERSGGSYGYTF. V gene TRBV2 combines with J gene TRBJ1-2, with TRBD1 matching 7 bases. The CDR3 sequence is 18 residues long. Germline CDR1 SNHLY, CDR2 FYNNEI. J lost 5 bases, V lost 5 bases, and 20 bases had no gene match. Filled out from reference TRBV2 and TRBJ1-2, the complete variable domain reads EPEVTQTPSHQVTQMGQEVILRCVPISNHLYFYWYRQILGQKVEFLVSFYNNEISEKSEIFDDQFSVERPDGSNFTLKIRSTKLEDSAMYFCASSPSAERSGGSYGYTFGSGTRLTVV.

This chain uses TRBV6-1 with TRBJ1-2; unclear D gene. CDR1 and CDR2 (germline): MNHNS, SASEGT. This CDR3 has 12 amino acids. Trimming removed 6 bases at V and 7 bases at J, with 12 bases between. The CDR3, as DNA: TGTGCCAGCAGCGGGTACGAGGCTGGCTACACCTTC. Translation: CASSGYEAGYTF.

The V and J genes are TRBV5-1 and TRBJ2-5, with no clear D. CDR3 length: 15 residues. Germline loops: CDR1 SGHRS, CDR2 YFSETQ. V was clipped by 0 bases and J by 5 bases, with 14 bases between them. The CDR3 loop reads CASSLEGLLSETQYF. The CDR3, as DNA: TGCGCCAGCAGCTTGGAAGGATTACTATCGGAGACCCAGTACTTC.

The V gene is TRBV4-1, the J gene TRBJ1-1, with unresolved D. Germline V CDR1 and CDR2: MGHRA, YSYEKL. V gave up 4 bases and J gave up 1 base, with 7 bases separating them. This CDR3 is 13 amino acids long. CDR3 nucleotides: TGCGCCAGCAGCCGCGTAAAGAACACTGAAGCTTTCTTT. It translates to CASSRVKNTEAFF.

Comment on this clone: This CDR3 is also generated by other DNA sequences in the sample. The chain employs TRBV5-1 and TRBJ2-1, with no clear D. This CDR3 is built from 13 residues. Germline V gene lookup returns CDR1 SGHRS and CDR2 YFSETQ. Trimming took 0 bases from V and 6 from J, leaving 7 bases between them. CDR3 DNA: TGCGCCAGCAGCTTGGTCCCGGGCAATGAGCAGTTCTTC. This codes for CASSLVPGNEQFF.

CDR3 in DNA: TGTGCCGGAAGGGGACTAGCGGGAGCGGACACCGGGGAGCTGTTTTTT. Translated: CAGRGLAGADTGELFF. V is TRBV28 and J is TRBJ2-2, with 14 bases lining up with TRBD2. Germline V CDR1 and CDR2: MDHEN, SYDVKM. With V trimmed by 11 bases and J by 3 bases, 8 bases remained unmatched. The CDR3 is made up of 16 amino acids.

On this clone itself: Other DNA sequences in the sample encode the same CDR3. The chain employs TRBV7-6 and TRBJ2-7; D may be TRBD2 (6 bases). V lost 0 bases, J lost 0 bases, and 6 bases lay in between. The CDR3 length is 14 residues. Germline V gives CDR1 SGHVS, CDR2 FNYEAQ. The CDR3 reads CASSLAGGSYEQYF. The DNA for the CDR3 is TGTGCCAGCAGCTTAGCGGGAGGCTCCTACGAGCAGTACTTC.

In nucleotides, the CDR3 is TGTGCCAGCAGCTTTACGGGACAGGGGCGAAATGAGCAGTTCTTC. This codes for CASSFTGQGRNEQFF. The chain carries TRBV7-9 and TRBJ2-1; TRBD1 agrees at 10 bases. Germline V lookup: CDR1 SEHNR, CDR2 FQNEAQ (reference sequence). Trimming at V came to 3 bases and at J to 7 bases, leaving 6 bases not matched to a gene. This CDR3 spans 15 amino acids.

This rearrangement joins TRBV28 to TRBJ2-7; D possibly corresponds to TRBD1 (6 bases). The V and J ends lost 6 bases and 3 bases respectively, with 9 bases between them. Germline V gene data show CDR1 as MDHEN and CDR2 as SYDVKM. The CDR3 has 12 amino acids. Here the CDR3 DNA reads TGTGCCAGCAGGAAAGGGGGCTACGAGCAGTACTTC. It encodes CASRKGGYEQYF.

This clone was recorded only once. The rearrangement uses TRBV10-3 and TRBJ2-2; a weak D match, TRBD2 (5 bases). The ends were cut back, 6 bases at V and 7 bases at J, with 27 bases in the middle. This CDR3 is built from 18 residues. Germline V lookup: CDR1 ENHRY, CDR2 SYGVKD. CDR3 nucleotides: TGTGCCATCAGACCAGATGGGAGCGGACCCCTCGGATACGGGGAGCTGTTTTTT. Translation gives CAIRPDGSGPLGYGELFF.

The rearrangement links TRBV9 to TRBJ2-5, with unresolved D. CDR3 length equals 12 residues. V was cut by 5 bases and J by 1 base, with 6 bases left in between. Germline V gene sequence: CDR1 SGDLS, CDR2 YYNGEE. The DNA for the CDR3 is TGTGCCAGCAGTGACACCCAAGAGACCCAGTACTTC. It encodes CASSDTQETQYF.

The chain joins TRBV7-3 to TRBJ2-3; possibly TRBD1 for D (5 bases). Trimming shortened V by 5 bases and J by 0 bases, and 12 bases separated the two germline ends. There are 15 residues in the CDR3. In germline, CDR1 is SGHTA, CDR2 FQGTGA. The CDR3 spells CASSPQGTSTDTQYF. CDR3 sequence (DNA): TGTGCCAGCAGCCCCCAGGGTACTAGCACAGATACGCAGTATTTT.

This chain uses TRBV5-1 with TRBJ2-7; D is possibly TRBD1 (5 bases). Germline CDR1 is SGHRS and CDR2 is YFSETQ. This CDR3 is 15 amino acids long. Between the trimmed V and J ends, which lost 4 bases and 4 bases, there was a span of 18 bases. The CDR3 protein is CASSRPETAQYEQYF. The CDR3 DNA reads as TGCGCCAGCAGCCGCCCTGAGACAGCCCAATACGAGCAGTACTTC.

This clone showed up just once. This sample also contains other DNA sequences that code for the same CDR3. This chain joins TRBV27 and TRBJ1-5, with TRBD1 as a possible D gene (6 bases). CDR3 length equals 14 residues. Germline-derived CDR1 and CDR2 are MNHEY and SMNVEV (reference sequence). V dropped 2 bases and J dropped 4 bases, with 9 bases sitting between them. DNA for the CDR3: TGTGCCAGCAGTTTAGTAGGGGGGAATCAGCCCCAGCATTTT. It specifies CASSLVGGNQPQHF.